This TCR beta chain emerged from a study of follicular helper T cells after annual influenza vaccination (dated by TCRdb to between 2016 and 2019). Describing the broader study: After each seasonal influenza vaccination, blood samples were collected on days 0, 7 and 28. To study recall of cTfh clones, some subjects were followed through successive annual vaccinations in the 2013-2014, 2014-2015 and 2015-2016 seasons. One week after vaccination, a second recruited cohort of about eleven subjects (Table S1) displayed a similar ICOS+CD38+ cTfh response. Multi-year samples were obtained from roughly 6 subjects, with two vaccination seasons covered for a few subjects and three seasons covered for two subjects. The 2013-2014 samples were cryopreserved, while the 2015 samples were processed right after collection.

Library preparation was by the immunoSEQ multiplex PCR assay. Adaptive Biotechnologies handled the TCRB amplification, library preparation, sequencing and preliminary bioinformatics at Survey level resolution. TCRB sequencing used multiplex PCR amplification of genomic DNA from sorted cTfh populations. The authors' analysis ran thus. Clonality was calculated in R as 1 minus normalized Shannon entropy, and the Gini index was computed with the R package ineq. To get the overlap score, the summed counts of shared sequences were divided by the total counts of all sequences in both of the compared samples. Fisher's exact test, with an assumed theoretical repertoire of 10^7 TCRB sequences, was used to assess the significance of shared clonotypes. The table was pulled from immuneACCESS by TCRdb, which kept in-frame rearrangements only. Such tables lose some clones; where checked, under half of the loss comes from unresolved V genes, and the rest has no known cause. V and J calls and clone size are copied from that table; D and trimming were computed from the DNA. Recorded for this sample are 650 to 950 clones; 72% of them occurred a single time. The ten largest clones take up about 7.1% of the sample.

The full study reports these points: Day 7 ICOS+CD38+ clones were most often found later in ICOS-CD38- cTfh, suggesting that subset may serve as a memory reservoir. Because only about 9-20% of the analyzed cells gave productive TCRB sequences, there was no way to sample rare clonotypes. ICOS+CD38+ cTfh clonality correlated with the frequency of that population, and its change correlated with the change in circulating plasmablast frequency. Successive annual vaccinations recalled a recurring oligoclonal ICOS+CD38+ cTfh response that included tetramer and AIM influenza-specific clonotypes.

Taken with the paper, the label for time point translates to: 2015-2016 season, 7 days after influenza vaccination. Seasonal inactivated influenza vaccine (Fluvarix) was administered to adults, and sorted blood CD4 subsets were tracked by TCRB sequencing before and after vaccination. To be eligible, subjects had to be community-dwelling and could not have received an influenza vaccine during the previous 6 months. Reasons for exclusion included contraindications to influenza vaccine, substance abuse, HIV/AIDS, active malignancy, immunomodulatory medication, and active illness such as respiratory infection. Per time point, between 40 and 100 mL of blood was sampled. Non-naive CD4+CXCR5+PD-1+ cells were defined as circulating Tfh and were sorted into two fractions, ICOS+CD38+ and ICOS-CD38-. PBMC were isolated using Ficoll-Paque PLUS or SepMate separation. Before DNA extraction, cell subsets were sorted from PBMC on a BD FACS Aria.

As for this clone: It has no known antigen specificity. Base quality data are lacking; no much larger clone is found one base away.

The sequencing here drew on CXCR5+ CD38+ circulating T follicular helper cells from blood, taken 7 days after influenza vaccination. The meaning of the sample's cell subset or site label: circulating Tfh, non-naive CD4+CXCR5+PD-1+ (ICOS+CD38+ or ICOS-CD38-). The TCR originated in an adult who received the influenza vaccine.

Read as DNA, the sequence is TGTGCCAGCAGTCCCCCGCCCGCCCCAGCGGAGCAGTACTTC. Its amino acids are CASSPPPAPAEQYF. The sequence joins TRBV28 to TRBJ2-7; no confident D gene assignment can be made. CDR3 length: 14 amino acids, cysteine to phenylalanine. Only CDR3 DNA is held: 42 bases, read in frame from base 1. Reading the germline V gene gives CDR1 MDHEN and CDR2 SYDVKM. V and J are truncated by 5 bases and 7 bases respectively, leaving an intervening sequence of 18 bases.